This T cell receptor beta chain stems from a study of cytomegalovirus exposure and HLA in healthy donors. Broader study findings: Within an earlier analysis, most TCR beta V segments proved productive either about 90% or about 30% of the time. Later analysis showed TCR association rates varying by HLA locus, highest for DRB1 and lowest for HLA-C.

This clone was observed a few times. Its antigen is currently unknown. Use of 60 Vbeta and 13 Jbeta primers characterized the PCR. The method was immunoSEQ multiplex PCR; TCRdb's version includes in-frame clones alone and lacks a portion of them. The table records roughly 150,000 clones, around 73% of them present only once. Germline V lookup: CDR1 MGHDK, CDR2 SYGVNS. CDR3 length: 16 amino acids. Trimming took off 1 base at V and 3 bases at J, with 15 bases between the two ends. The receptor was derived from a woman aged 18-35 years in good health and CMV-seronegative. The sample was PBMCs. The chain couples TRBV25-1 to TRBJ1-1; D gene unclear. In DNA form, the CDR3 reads TGTGCCAGCAGTGAATCAGCAGGATCCAGGTACACTGAAGCTTTCTTT. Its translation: CASSESAGSRYTEAFF.